Reported below is one T cell receptor beta chain. There is no known antigen for this receptor. No base quality information exists; no much larger clone differs at one position. This entry is derived from a study of T cells after posttransplantation cyclophosphamide (TCRdb year 2016). General notes on the study: T cell repertoire reconstitution was tracked by TRB sequencing after myeloablative bone marrow transplantation in which posttransplantation cyclophosphamide was used as GVHD prophylaxis. Blood from every one of the 30 to 35 PTCy patients who had 1-year posttransplant specimens underwent TRB sequencing. Samples from some 33 PTCy-treated patients and over 15 related bone marrow donors of those patients were subjected to antigen receptor sequencing. Public TRB sequences were compared against a database of over 3,000 sequences linked to responses to pathogens, tumor antigens, self-antigens and alloantigens. Because TRA and TRB clonality correlated tightly in 8 to 10 samples, the subsequent TCR analyses were limited to TRB only. In 3 patients, TRB sequencing was also performed on up to roughly 3 more blood samples taken 2 to 5.2 years after transplant, and in a handful of patients, pretransplant blood was also TRB-sequenced. Study-level results and caveats: The TRB repertoires of T cells infiltrating skin or GI tract showed only limited overlap with the TRB repertoires of T cells in blood. Across roughly 48 patients, TRB clonality was highly associated with recipient CMV seropositivity and CMV reactivation, and diversity in PTCy patients was similar to diversity in CNI/methotrexate controls. At 1-2 months, donor-recipient similarity was low but rose over the first year, and the later blood repertoires were often dominated by donor CD8+ memory clones.

Peripheral blood samples were provided by related bone marrow donors on the day of marrow donation. Mononuclear cells from peripheral blood and bone marrow were separated by Ficoll-Hypaque density centrifugation and then cryopreserved. TRB sequencing was run on genomic DNA with either the immunoSEQ assay at survey resolution or the hsTCRB kit. The study's processing was this. The immunoSEQ software handled the initial read processing, while the LymphoSeq R package was used for the repertoire analyses. For each TRB dataset, clonality was calculated as 1 minus normalized Shannon entropy, and the Gini coefficient was computed as well. Phenotypes of unsorted samples were inferred by mapping TRB sequences from sorted subsets of the recipient or donor onto unsorted samples of the same recipient. TCRdb obtained this table from immuneACCESS and retained in-frame rearrangements with V and J assigned. These tables miss some clones; where compared with another copy, unresolved V genes account for less than half of the shortfall, and the remainder is unexplained. V, J and clone size reflect that table, while D and trimming were determined from the DNA. Within this sample are around 50,000 clones, with roughly 93% of them counted one time only. The top ten hold 3.1% of the sample.

The sample comprised PBMCs. This clonotype was sampled from a woman in her forties or fifties in good health and a related stem cell transplant donor.

The CDR3 region: CSVARGQNEQYF. Read as DNA, the sequence is TGCAGCGTTGCCAGGGGGCAAAACGAGCAGTACTTC. The sequence joins TRBV29-1 to TRBJ2-7, with 8 bases matching TRBD1. CDR1 and CDR2 are read off the germline V gene as SQVTM and ANQGSEA. Trimming accounts for 4 bases at V and 5 bases at J, while the number of junction bases matched to no gene is 4. The CDR3 runs 12 residues from the cysteine to the phenylalanine. The entry retains the CDR3 DNA only, 36 bases that are in frame from base 1.